Listed below are T cell receptor beta chains from one sample, sequenced in a study of cytomegalovirus exposure and HLA in healthy donors. Repertoires were generated with immunoSEQ multiplex PCR, while TCRdb's copy carries only in-frame clones and drops some. The table records 72,000 or so clones, roughly four fifths of them present only once. The specimen sequenced was PBMCs. These receptors were obtained from a woman aged 25 to 39 in good health and CMV-seropositive. Both conserved end residues are part of each CDR3. The D gene is left open where the match is weak. Rows give clone size only sometimes, using once, few, many, or a class for an expanded clone.

DNA,CDR3,V,J,size,D
TGTGCCAGCAGCGCCGGACAGGGGCGTTACGAGCAGTACTTC,CASSAGQGRYEQYF,TRBV9,TRBJ2-7,.,TRBD1
TGTGCCAGTAGTCCGGGACCCGGGAGGGAGACCCAGTACTTC,CASSPGPGRETQYF,TRBV19,TRBJ2-5,few,TRBD2
TGTGCCAGCAGTGAAACGGGAGGGAAAGCAGATACGCAGTATTTT,CASSETGGKADTQYF,TRBV2,TRBJ2-3,.,TRBD2
TGTGCCAGCAGGTCAAGGGGGCTGGGGCAAGAGACCCAGTACTTC,CASRSRGLGQETQYF,TRBV7-2,TRBJ2-5,.,TRBD1
TGCGCCAGCAGCTTGGCGACAAAAACCGGGGAGCTGTTTTTT,CASSLATKTGELFF,TRBV5-1,TRBJ2-2,.,.
TGTGCCAGCAGTTTAGGGCTCGGAATGAACACTGAAGCTTTCTTT,CASSLGLGMNTEAFF,TRBV27,TRBJ1-1,few,.
TGTGCCAGCAGTTTGGGCCCACGGTGGGAGCAGTACTTC,CASSLGPRWEQYF,TRBV28,TRBJ2-7,.,.
TGCGCCAGCAGCTTGGCCGTAGCGGTCTACAATGAGCAGTTCTTC,CASSLAVAVYNEQFF,TRBV5-1,TRBJ2-1,.,.
TGTGCCTGGAATAGGGCAGGGGGGACCTACACCTTC,CAWNRAGGTYTF,TRBV30,TRBJ1-2,once,TRBD1
TGTGCCAGCAGTTATTTTGAGGGGACACGCACAGATACGCAGTATTTT,CASSYFEGTRTDTQYF,TRBV2,TRBJ2-3,.,.
TGTGCCTGGACTCCCCGGGACAAGTACACCGGGGAGCTGTTTTTT,CAWTPRDKYTGELFF,TRBV30,TRBJ2-2,.,.
TGTGCCAGCAGCGCCGGGACTAGCGGGAGTTGCGAGCAGTACTTC,CASSAGTSGSCEQYF,TRBV9,TRBJ2-7,.,TRBD2
TGTGCCAGCAGTTACGGTCAGGGAATGGACTACACCTTC,CASSYGQGMDYTF,TRBV6-6,TRBJ1-2,.,.
TGTGCCAGCACCCCGCTCCAGGGGGCACGTCAAGATCAGCCCCAGCATTTT,CASTPLQGARQDQPQHF,TRBV28,TRBJ1-5,.,TRBD1
TGTGCCAGCAGCTTTCTTGACACTGAAGCTTTCTTT,CASSFLDTEAFF,TRBV7-2,TRBJ1-1,.,.
TGTGCCAGTAGTTTCGGTTGGCAGACAAACACCGGGGAGCTGTTTTTT,CASSFGWQTNTGELFF,TRBV19,TRBJ2-2,.,.
TGTGCCAGTACTCGCAACGGGTTCGATAGTTCTCAGCCCCAGCATTTT,CASTRNGFDSSQPQHF,TRBV19,TRBJ1-5,few,.
TGTGCCAGCAGCGTAGAGGGAGCTAGCACAGATACGCAGTATTTT,CASSVEGASTDTQYF,TRBV9,TRBJ2-3,.,.
TGTGCCAGCAGCGAGGAGGGAGCGAGAACAGATACGCAGTATTTT,CASSEEGARTDTQYF,TRBV9,TRBJ2-3,.,.
TGTGCCTGGAGTCCTACCCTACAGGGAGATGAGCAGTTCTTC,CAWSPTLQGDEQFF,TRBV30,TRBJ2-1,.,.
TGTGCCAGCAGTTTCTGGACAGGGACTATGAACACTGAAGCTTTCTTT,CASSFWTGTMNTEAFF,TRBV6-6,TRBJ1-1,.,TRBD1
TGTGCCAGCAGTTTGCTCAGGGTCTACGAGCAGTACTTC,CASSLLRVYEQYF,TRBV28,TRBJ2-7,.,.
TGTGCCAGCAGCTTAAACCCGGGACAGTCAGGCTACACCTTC,CASSLNPGQSGYTF,TRBV7-2,TRBJ1-2,.,TRBD1